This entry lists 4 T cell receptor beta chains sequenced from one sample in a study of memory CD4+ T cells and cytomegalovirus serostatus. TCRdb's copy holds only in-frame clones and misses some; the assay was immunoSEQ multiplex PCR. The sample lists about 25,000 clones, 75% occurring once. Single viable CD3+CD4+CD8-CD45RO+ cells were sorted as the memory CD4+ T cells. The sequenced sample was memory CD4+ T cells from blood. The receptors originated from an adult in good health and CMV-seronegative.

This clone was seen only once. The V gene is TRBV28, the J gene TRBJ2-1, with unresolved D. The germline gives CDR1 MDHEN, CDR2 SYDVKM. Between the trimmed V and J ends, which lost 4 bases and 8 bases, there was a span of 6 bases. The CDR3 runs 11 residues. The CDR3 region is CASSSFDEQFF. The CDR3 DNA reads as TGTGCCAGCAGTTCTTTCGATGAGCAGTTCTTC. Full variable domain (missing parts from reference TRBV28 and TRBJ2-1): DVKVTQSSRYLVKRTGEKVFLECVQDMDHENMFWYRQDPGLGLRLIYFSYDVKMKEKGDIPEGYSVSREKKERFSLILESASTNQTSMYLCASSSFDEQFFGPGTRLTVL.

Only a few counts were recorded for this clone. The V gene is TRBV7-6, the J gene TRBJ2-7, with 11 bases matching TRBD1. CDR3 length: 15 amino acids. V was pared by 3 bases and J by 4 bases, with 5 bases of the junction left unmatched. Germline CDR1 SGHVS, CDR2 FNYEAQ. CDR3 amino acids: CASSFGTGGRYEQYF. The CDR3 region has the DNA TGTGCCAGCAGCTTCGGGACAGGGGGGAGGTACGAGCAGTACTTC.

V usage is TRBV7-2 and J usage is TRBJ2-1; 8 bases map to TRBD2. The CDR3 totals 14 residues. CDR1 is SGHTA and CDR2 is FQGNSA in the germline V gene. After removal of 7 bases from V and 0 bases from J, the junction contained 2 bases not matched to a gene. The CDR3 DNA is TGTGCCAGCACCAGCGGGAGCTCCTACAATGAGCAGTTCTTC. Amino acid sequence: CASTSGSSYNEQFF.

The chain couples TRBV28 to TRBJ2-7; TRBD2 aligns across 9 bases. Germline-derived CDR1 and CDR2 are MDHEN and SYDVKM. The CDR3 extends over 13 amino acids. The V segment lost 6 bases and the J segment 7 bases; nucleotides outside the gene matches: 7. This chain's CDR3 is CASRSSGRREQYF. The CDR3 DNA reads TGTGCCAGCAGGAGTAGCGGGAGACGTGAGCAGTACTTC.